Each of the 5 T cell receptor beta chains below was sequenced from the same sample in a study of CD4 T cell repertoires in COVID-19. The memory T cells were sequenced right after ex vivo isolation, without culture. Clones were sequenced by immunoSEQ multiplex PCR, and TCRdb holds only the in-frame ones, with some missing. The sample has about 24,000 clones, about 93% seen once. This sample comprised circulating follicular helper CD4+ T cells (cTfh) from blood, obtained before the COVID-19 pandemic. The origin of the receptors is a human donor who had COVID-19.

The V and J genes are TRBV5-6 and TRBJ2-2; no definite D call. V lost 4 bases and J lost 3, with 19 bases in between. Germline values: CDR1 SGHDT, CDR2 YYEEEE. The length of the CDR3 is 17 residues. This CDR3 is CASSPLNNEPHTGELFF. CDR3 sequence (DNA): TGTGCCAGCAGCCCGTTAAACAATGAACCGCACACCGGGGAGCTGTTTTTT.

The V call is TRBV29-1, the J call TRBJ2-7; TRBD1 matches at 9 bases. Unmatched junction bases numbered 2, after V lost 4 bases and J lost 1 base. CDR1 SQVTM and CDR2 ANQGSEA come from the germline V gene. The CDR3 length is 13 residues. The CDR3 DNA follows: TGCAGCGTTGCCGGGACAGGGTCCTACGAGCAGTACTTC. This codes for CSVAGTGSYEQYF.

The chain employs TRBV28 and TRBJ1-2; D remains ambiguous. There are 14 residues in the CDR3. Germline assignment: CDR1 MDHEN and CDR2 SYDVKM. The germline V and J ends were trimmed by 5 bases and 1 base, with 11 bases remaining between them. The CDR3 protein is CASSRSGFNYGYTF. DNA for the CDR3: TGTGCCAGCAGTCGGTCCGGGTTTAACTATGGCTACACCTTC.

This clone has just one count. Sequence at one end of the junction differs from germline and may be a read error. V is TRBV28 and J is TRBJ1-1; D gene unclear. CDR1 is MDHEN, CDR2 SYDVKM, per germline. The length of the CDR3 is 16 residues. For the CDR3, the DNA is TGTGCCAGCAATTTACGGGCAGTTTATCGGGGCACTGAAGCTTTCTTT. This translates into CASNLRAVYRGTEAFF. Supplemented by reference TRBV28 and TRBJ1-1, the full variable domain reads DVKVTQSSRYLVKRTGEKVFLECVQDMDHENMFWYRQDPGLGLRLIYFSYDVKMKEKGDIPEGYSVSREKKERFSLILESASTNQTSMYLCASNLRAVYRGTEAFFGQGTRLTVV.

The chain is built from TRBV10-3 and TRBJ2-1, with no clear D. Germline values: CDR1 ENHRY, CDR2 SYGVKD. CDR3 length: 15 residues. V lost 0 bases, J lost 0 bases, and 6 bases lay in between. The CDR3 sequence: CAISESGGSYNEQFF. For the CDR3, the DNA is TGTGCCATCAGTGAGTCTGGCGGCTCCTACAATGAGCAGTTCTTC.